Listed below are T cell receptor beta chains from one sample, sequenced in a study of blood T cell repertoires in COVID-19. The data were produced by immunoSEQ multiplex PCR, yet TCRdb's version contains in-frame clones alone and is incomplete. The sample consists of 95,000 to 110,000 clones, 80% to 85% of them appearing once. The sequencing sample was made of peripheral blood. The receptors stem from a man aged 70 or older with acute or convalescent COVID-19. The CDR3 runs from the conserved cysteine through the conserved F or W. Each record gives: CDR3 DNA, CDR3 protein, D gene, V gene, J gene, clone size. The D gene is left open where the match is weak. For some rows the clone size is stated as once, few or many, or as a class when expanded; others skip it.

cdr3_nt: TGTGCCAGCGGGGGGGCGGGCAATGAGCAGTTCTTC
cdr3_aa: CASGGAGNEQFF
d_call: .
v_call: TRBV11-3
j_call: TRBJ2-1
clone_size: .

cdr3_nt: TGTGCCAGCAGCCCGGCCTTACTGGGACAGGGGGCGGATACGCAGTATTTT
cdr3_aa: CASSPALLGQGADTQYF
d_call: TRBD1
v_call: TRBV7-3
j_call: TRBJ2-3
clone_size: .

cdr3_nt: TGTGCCAGCAGCTTCTGGACTAGCGGGGGGCCAGATACGCAGTATTTT
cdr3_aa: CASSFWTSGGPDTQYF
d_call: TRBD2
v_call: TRBV7-3
j_call: TRBJ2-3
clone_size: .

cdr3_nt: TGTGCCAGCAGCTTGGGACAGGGTGACACCGGGGAGCTGTTTTTT
cdr3_aa: CASSLGQGDTGELFF
d_call: TRBD1
v_call: TRBV5-8
j_call: TRBJ2-2
clone_size: .

cdr3_nt: TGTGCCAGCAGTGAATACGGGACAGCGACCAATTCACCCCTCCACTTT
cdr3_aa: CASSEYGTATNSPLHF
d_call: TRBD1
v_call: TRBV6-1
j_call: TRBJ1-6
clone_size: .

cdr3_nt: TGTGCCAGCAGCGTAGGGCAGGGTTCCTACAATGAGCAGTTCTTC
cdr3_aa: CASSVGQGSYNEQFF
d_call: .
v_call: TRBV9
j_call: TRBJ2-1
clone_size: .

cdr3_nt: TGTGCTAGCAGCTTAAACCACGTAGCGGGGGGGTTTCAAGAGACCCAGTACTTC
cdr3_aa: CASSLNHVAGGFQETQYF
d_call: TRBD2
v_call: TRBV7-7
j_call: TRBJ2-5
clone_size: .

cdr3_nt: TGTGCCAGCAGTTCCGGACTAGCGGGGAATTCAGATACGCAGTATTTT
cdr3_aa: CASSSGLAGNSDTQYF
d_call: TRBD2
v_call: TRBV6-6
j_call: TRBJ2-3
clone_size: .

cdr3_nt: TGTGCCAGCAGGTCGGCGGGGGGTTACGAAAATGAGCAGTTCTTC
cdr3_aa: CASRSAGGYENEQFF
d_call: TRBD2
v_call: TRBV6-6
j_call: TRBJ2-1
clone_size: .

cdr3_nt: TGTGCCAGCAGCTTAATAGCGGGGGACCCCAATACGCAGTATTTT
cdr3_aa: CASSLIAGDPNTQYF
d_call: TRBD2
v_call: TRBV7-3
j_call: TRBJ2-3
clone_size: .

cdr3_nt: TGTGCCAGCAGAAGCTCAGGGACGAACACCGGGGAGCTGTTTTTT
cdr3_aa: CASRSSGTNTGELFF
d_call: .
v_call: TRBV27
j_call: TRBJ2-2
clone_size: .

cdr3_nt: TGCGCCAGCAGCCAGCCGGGACAGCAGAACGGGGAGCTGTTTTTT
cdr3_aa: CASSQPGQQNGELFF
d_call: TRBD1
v_call: TRBV4-1
j_call: TRBJ2-2
clone_size: few

cdr3_nt: TGCAGCGTTAGACAGGGGTCCCACGAGCAGTACTTC
cdr3_aa: CSVRQGSHEQYF
d_call: TRBD1
v_call: TRBV29-1
j_call: TRBJ2-7
clone_size: .

cdr3_nt: TGTGCCAGCTCACGACAGGGAGACGGACCCCTCCACTTT
cdr3_aa: CASSRQGDGPLHF
d_call: TRBD1
v_call: TRBV18
j_call: TRBJ1-6
clone_size: .

cdr3_nt: TGTGCCAGCAGTGACAGGCAGTTTAGCACAGATACGCAGTATTTT
cdr3_aa: CASSDRQFSTDTQYF
d_call: .
v_call: TRBV2
j_call: TRBJ2-3
clone_size: .

cdr3_nt: TGTGCCAGCGGCCTGGGGTGGGGGGGCTCGAATGAGCAGTTCTTC
cdr3_aa: CASGLGWGGSNEQFF
d_call: .
v_call: TRBV2
j_call: TRBJ2-1
clone_size: .

cdr3_nt: TGTGCCAGCAGCCAGGGGAGCTCTGGGGCCAACGTCCTGACTTTC
cdr3_aa: CASSQGSSGANVLTF
d_call: .
v_call: TRBV14
j_call: TRBJ2-6
clone_size: .

cdr3_nt: TGTGCCAGCAGTGAAGTCTCCGACACGAACACTGAAGCTTTCTTT
cdr3_aa: CASSEVSDTNTEAFF
d_call: .
v_call: TRBV6-1
j_call: TRBJ1-1
clone_size: .

cdr3_nt: TGTGCCAGCAGCGTAGTATTGGACAGCACTGAAGCTTTCTTT
cdr3_aa: CASSVVLDSTEAFF
d_call: .
v_call: TRBV9
j_call: TRBJ1-1
clone_size: few

cdr3_nt: TGTGCCAGCAAGCCCCTAGCGGGGGGGCGGAATGAGCAGTTCTTC
cdr3_aa: CASKPLAGGRNEQFF
d_call: TRBD2
v_call: TRBV6-5
j_call: TRBJ2-1
clone_size: .

cdr3_nt: TGTGCCAGTAGTGGGACAGGGGGCAATCAGCCCCAGCATTTT
cdr3_aa: CASSGTGGNQPQHF
d_call: TRBD1
v_call: TRBV19
j_call: TRBJ1-5
clone_size: few

cdr3_nt: TGTGTCACGTACAGGGGAGAATACGGCTACACCTTC
cdr3_aa: CVTYRGEYGYTF
d_call: TRBD1
v_call: TRBV28
j_call: TRBJ1-2
clone_size: few

cdr3_nt: TGCAGTGCTAGTTCTAGTCGGAGTACGCAGTATTTT
cdr3_aa: CSASSSRSTQYF
d_call: .
v_call: TRBV20-1
j_call: TRBJ2-3
clone_size: .

cdr3_nt: TGTGCCAGCAGCCCCGGACAGGATGCGGGAGAAAAACTGTTTTTT
cdr3_aa: CASSPGQDAGEKLFF
d_call: TRBD1
v_call: TRBV14
j_call: TRBJ1-4
clone_size: .

cdr3_nt: TGTGCCAGCACGGGAAGCTCCTATAATTCACCCCTCCACTTT
cdr3_aa: CASTGSSYNSPLHF
d_call: .
v_call: TRBV6-6
j_call: TRBJ1-6
clone_size: .

cdr3_nt: TGTGCCAGCAGCGTGGGACTCCCCGGAGGCACTAATGAAAAACTGTTTTTT
cdr3_aa: CASSVGLPGGTNEKLFF
d_call: .
v_call: TRBV9
j_call: TRBJ1-4
clone_size: .

cdr3_nt: TGTGCCAGCAGTTACGGGGACAGGGCCGAGCAGTACTTC
cdr3_aa: CASSYGDRAEQYF
d_call: TRBD1
v_call: TRBV6-6
j_call: TRBJ2-7
clone_size: .

cdr3_nt: TGTGCCAGTAGTATCTGGCAACAGGGGGCGGACGAGCAGTACTTC
cdr3_aa: CASSIWQQGADEQYF
d_call: TRBD1
v_call: TRBV19
j_call: TRBJ2-7
clone_size: .